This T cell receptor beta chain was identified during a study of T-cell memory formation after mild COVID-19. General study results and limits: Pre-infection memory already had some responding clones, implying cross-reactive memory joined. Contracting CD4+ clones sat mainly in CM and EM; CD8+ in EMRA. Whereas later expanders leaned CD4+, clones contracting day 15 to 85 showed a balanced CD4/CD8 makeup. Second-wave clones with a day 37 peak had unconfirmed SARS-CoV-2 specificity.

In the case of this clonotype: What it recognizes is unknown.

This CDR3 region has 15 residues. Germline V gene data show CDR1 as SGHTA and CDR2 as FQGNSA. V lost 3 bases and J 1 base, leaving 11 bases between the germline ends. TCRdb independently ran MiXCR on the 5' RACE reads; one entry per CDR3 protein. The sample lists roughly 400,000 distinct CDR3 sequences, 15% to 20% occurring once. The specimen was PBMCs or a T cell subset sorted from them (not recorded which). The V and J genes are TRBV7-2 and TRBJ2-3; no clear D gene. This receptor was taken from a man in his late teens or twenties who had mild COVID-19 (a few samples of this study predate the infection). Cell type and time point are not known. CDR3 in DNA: TGTGCCAGCAGCTTGCTCCCCGGAGGCACAGATACGCAGTATTTT. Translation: CASSLLPGGTDTQYF. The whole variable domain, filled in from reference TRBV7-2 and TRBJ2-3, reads GAGVSQSPSNKVTEKGKDVELRCDPISGHTALYWYRQSLGQGLEFLIYFQGNSAPDKSGLPSDRFSAERTGGSVSTLTIQRTQQEDSAVYLCASSLLPGGTDTQYFGPGTRLTVL.